Below, one T cell receptor (beta chain) is given with its context. Antigen unknown. An end of the junction does not agree with germline; a read error may underlie this. This specimen comes from a study of blood T cells in healthy people across ages. The CDR3 spans 15 residues. Germline assignment: CDR1 SGDLS and CDR2 YYNGEE. Findings and limits, study-wide: Older individuals had lower TCR beta diversity per million T cells (the decline was roughly linear). More naive CD4+ cells and higher diversity were found in long-lived than in aged donors.

Drawn from each donor were 8.5 to 10 milliliters of peripheral blood. Every sample gave at least 6 micrograms of total RNA when it was extracted. It was with a sample-barcoded 5' primer and a J-beta primer mix that a second PCR of roughly 6 to 12 cycles was run. TCRdb processed the 5' RACE reads anew with MiXCR; each CDR3 protein has one entry. This table has roughly 830,000 distinct CDR3 sequences, around two thirds appearing once. The V gene is TRBV9, the J gene TRBJ2-1; the D gene is possibly TRBD2 (5 bases). The clonotype originates from a man aged 25-45 years in good health. Sequences were obtained from blood. CDR3 nucleotides: TGCGCCAGCAGCGTAGAGGGCAGGCAGTACAATGAGCAGTTCTTC. It encodes CASSVEGRQYNEQFF.